The rows below give T cell receptor beta chains drawn from one sample of a study of cytomegalovirus exposure and HLA in healthy donors. TCRdb keeps only in-frame clones here, not all; method: immunoSEQ multiplex PCR. The profile shows approximately 59,000 clones, roughly 93% of them singletons. Sequences were obtained from PBMCs. The source of these receptors is a young woman in good health and CMV-seropositive. CDR3s include the opening cysteine and the closing phenylalanine or tryptophan. Fields, in order: V gene, clone size, D gene, J gene, CDR3 protein, CDR3 DNA. A D gene is named only where the DNA matches it firmly. Not every row has a clone size; where given, it reads once, few, many or a size class.

>TRBV11-2|.|.|TRBJ1-1
CASSPGSNTEAFF
TGTGCCAGCAGCCCCGGTTCGAACACTGAAGCTTTCTTT
>TRBV5-1|.|.|TRBJ1-5
CASSLTPSGNQPQHF
TGCGCCAGCAGCCTCACACCGTCCGGCAATCAGCCCCAGCATTTT
>TRBV7-6|.|TRBD1|TRBJ2-1
CASSLSWDRVGGGPYNEQFF
TGTGCCAGCAGCTTATCGTGGGACAGGGTCGGCGGGGGACCCTACAATGAGCAGTTCTTC
>TRBV4-1|.|.|TRBJ1-1
CASSQTRNTEAFF
TGCGCCAGCAGCCAAACAAGGAACACTGAAGCTTTCTTT
>TRBV5-5|.|TRBD2|TRBJ2-1
CASSFGALGLAGGHYNEQFF
TGTGCCAGCAGCTTTGGCGCCTTAGGACTAGCGGGGGGACACTACAATGAGCAGTTCTTC
>TRBV5-1|.|TRBD1|TRBJ1-6
CASKLGAGGAYNSPLHF
TGCGCCAGCAAGTTGGGGGCAGGGGGCGCCTATAATTCACCCCTCCACTTT
>TRBV28|.|.|TRBJ1-6
CASTRDTNSPLHF
TGTGCCAGTACCCGGGACACTAATTCACCCCTCCACTTT
>TRBV5-6|.|.|TRBJ1-2
CASSLGWPYGYTF
TGTGCCAGCAGCTTGGGATGGCCCTATGGCTACACCTTC
>TRBV7-9|.|TRBD2|TRBJ2-5
CASSPGTSGTHQETQYF
TGTGCCAGCAGCCCCGGGACTAGCGGGACACACCAAGAGACCCAGTACTTC
>TRBV9|.|.|TRBJ1-1
CASSVDRLNTEAFF
TGTGCCAGCAGCGTAGACAGGTTGAACACTGAAGCTTTCTTT
>TRBV5-8|.|TRBD2|TRBJ2-3
CASSSPSGGFVFGTDTQYF
TGTGCCAGCAGCTCTCCTAGCGGGGGGTTTGTGTTTGGAACAGATACGCAGTATTTT
>TRBV4-2|.|TRBD2|TRBJ2-3
CASSQGERGNTDTQYF
TGTGCCAGCAGCCAAGGAGAGCGGGGAAACACAGATACGCAGTATTTT
>TRBV6-5|.|.|TRBJ2-7
CASSKEASYEQYF
TGTGCCAGCAGTAAGGAGGCCTCCTACGAGCAGTACTTC
>TRBV7-9|.|TRBD1|TRBJ1-1
CASSDGDRNTEAFF
TGTGCCAGCAGCGATGGGGACAGAAACACTGAAGCTTTCTTT
>TRBV28|.|.|TRBJ2-3
CASSTQGFWDTQYF
TGTGCCAGCAGTACCCAGGGTTTTTGGGATACGCAGTATTTT
>TRBV11-2|.|TRBD1|TRBJ1-4
CASSRDRGAEKLFF
TGTGCCAGCAGCAGGGACAGGGGGGCTGAAAAACTGTTTTTT
>TRBV7-2|.|.|TRBJ2-7
CASSLVQGSSYEQYF
TGTGCCAGCAGCTTAGTTCAGGGATCCTCCTACGAGCAGTACTTC
>TRBV5-1|.|TRBD2|TRBJ2-7
CASSLGLAGGSYEQYF
TGCGCCAGCAGCTTGGGACTAGCGGGGGGTTCCTACGAGCAGTACTTC
>TRBV19|.|TRBD1|TRBJ1-1
CASSRDREAFF
TGTGCCAGTAGTAGGGACAGGGAAGCTTTCTTT
>TRBV30|.|.|TRBJ1-5
CAWSTGEHQPQHF
TGTGCCTGGAGTACGGGGGAACATCAGCCCCAGCATTTT
>TRBV11-2|.|.|TRBJ2-1
CASSTLQVLHEYNEQFF
TGTGCCAGCAGCACCCTACAGGTCCTCCATGAATACAATGAGCAGTTCTTC
>TRBV9|once|TRBD1|TRBJ1-5
CASSVSGGLEPQHF
TGTGCCAGCAGCGTATCAGGGGGCTTGGAGCCCCAGCATTTT
>TRBV7-2|.|TRBD1|TRBJ2-2
CASSSGQGTTGELFF
TGTGCCAGCAGCTCAGGACAGGGTACCACCGGGGAGCTGTTTTTT
>TRBV19|.|.|TRBJ1-1
CASSIMGGSNTEAFF
TGTGCCAGTAGTATAATGGGGGGGTCGAACACTGAAGCTTTCTTT
>TRBV4-3|.|.|TRBJ2-5
CASSQNRAQETQYF
TGCGCCAGCAGCCAAAACAGGGCGCAAGAGACCCAGTACTTC
>TRBV5-8|.|.|TRBJ2-1
CASSAQIYNEQFF
TGTGCCAGCAGCGCACAGATCTACAATGAGCAGTTCTTC
>TRBV5-4|.|TRBD2|TRBJ2-1
CASSLPSGGRNEQFF
TGTGCCAGCAGCTTGCCTAGCGGGGGGCGCAATGAGCAGTTCTTC
>TRBV6-5|.|.|TRBJ1-4
CASSYRGNEKLFF
TGTGCCAGCAGTTACAGGGGGAATGAAAAACTGTTTTTT
>TRBV2|.|.|TRBJ1-6
CASSAGGILNSPLHF
TGTGCCAGCAGCGCGGGGGGTATTTTGAATTCACCCCTCCACTTT
>TRBV18|.|.|TRBJ1-1
CASSADTLMNTEAFF
TGTGCCAGCTCCGCAGACACCTTAATGAACACTGAAGCTTTCTTT
>TRBV27|.|.|TRBJ1-5
CASRTGWSNQPQHF
TGTGCCAGCAGGACAGGATGGAGCAATCAGCCCCAGCATTTT
>TRBV29-1|.|.|TRBJ2-5
CSVKDRQETQYF
TGCAGCGTTAAAGACCGTCAAGAGACCCAGTACTTC
>TRBV4-3|.|.|TRBJ1-4
CASSQGRREKLFF
TGCGCCAGCAGCCAAGGCCGCCGGGAAAAACTGTTTTTT
>TRBV27|.|.|TRBJ1-2
CASSLSSRTPGYTF
TGTGCCAGCAGTTTATCTAGTAGGACACCAGGCTACACCTTC
>TRBV12-5|once|.|TRBJ1-1
CASGSGYTEAFF
TGTGCTAGTGGTTCGGGTTACACTGAAGCTTTCTTT
>TRBV6-1|once|TRBD1|TRBJ2-5
CASMSSGGWETQYF
TGTGCCAGCATGTCCTCAGGGGGCTGGGAGACCCAGTACTTC
>TRBV7-2|.|TRBD1|TRBJ2-3
CASSLGTGFGSPDTQYF
TGTGCCAGCAGCCTAGGGACAGGTTTCGGAAGTCCAGATACGCAGTATTTT
>TRBV11-2|.|TRBD1|TRBJ2-7
CASSSRDRLPYEQYF
TGTGCCAGCAGCTCCCGGGACAGGTTGCCCTACGAGCAGTACTTC
>TRBV7-2|.|.|TRBJ2-2
CASSSLARANTGELFF
TGTGCCAGCAGCTCGCTGGCGCGGGCGAACACCGGGGAGCTGTTTTTT
>TRBV12-5|.|TRBD1|TRBJ1-5
CASGFTTVQGADTNGPQHF
TGTGCTAGTGGTTTTACGACCGTACAGGGGGCGGACACCAACGGGCCCCAGCATTTT
>TRBV27|.|TRBD1|TRBJ1-3
CASSQTGFPSGNTIYF
TGTGCCAGCAGTCAGACAGGGTTTCCATCTGGAAACACCATATATTTT
>TRBV28|.|.|TRBJ1-2
CASSLKETGGYTF
TGTGCCAGCAGTTTGAAGGAGACCGGCGGCTACACCTTC
>TRBV5-6|.|.|TRBJ2-5
CASSFYGGQEETQYF
TGTGCCAGCAGCTTTTACGGGGGGCAAGAAGAGACCCAGTACTTC
>TRBV7-9|.|.|TRBJ1-1
CASSSPVFAEAFF
TGTGCCAGCAGCTCCCCAGTGTTTGCTGAAGCTTTCTTT